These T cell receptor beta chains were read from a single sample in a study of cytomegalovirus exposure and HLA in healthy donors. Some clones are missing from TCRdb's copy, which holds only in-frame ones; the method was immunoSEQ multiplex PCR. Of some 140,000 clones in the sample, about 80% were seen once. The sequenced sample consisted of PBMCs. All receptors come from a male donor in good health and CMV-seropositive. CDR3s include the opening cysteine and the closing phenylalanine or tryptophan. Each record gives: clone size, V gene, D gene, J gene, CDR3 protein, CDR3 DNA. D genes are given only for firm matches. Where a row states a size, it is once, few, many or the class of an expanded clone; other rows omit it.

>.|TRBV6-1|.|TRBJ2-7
CASSDPRTAFSYEQYF
TGTGCCAGCAGTGACCCAAGGACTGCCTTTTCCTACGAGCAGTACTTC
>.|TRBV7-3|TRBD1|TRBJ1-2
CASSFWTGGYTNYGYTF
TGTGCCAGCAGCTTCTGGACAGGGGGATATACTAACTATGGCTACACCTTC
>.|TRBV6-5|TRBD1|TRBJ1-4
CASRERDRAEKLFF
TGTGCCAGCAGAGAACGGGACAGGGCTGAAAAACTGTTTTTT
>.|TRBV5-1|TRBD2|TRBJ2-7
CAGKRLAGGSSYEQYF
TGCGCCGGTAAGCGACTAGCGGGAGGGAGCTCCTACGAGCAGTACTTC
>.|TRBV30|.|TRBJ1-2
CAWSGGHGYTF
TGTGCCTGGAGTGGTGGGCATGGCTACACCTTC
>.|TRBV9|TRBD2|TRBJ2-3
CASSAPISGGAEDTQYF
TGTGCCAGCAGCGCTCCCATTAGCGGGGGGGCAGAAGATACGCAGTATTTT
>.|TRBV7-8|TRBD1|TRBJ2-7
CASSLEGQGAYEQYF
TGTGCCAGCAGCTTAGAGGGACAGGGGGCCTACGAGCAGTACTTC
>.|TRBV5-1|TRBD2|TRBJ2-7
CASSRKTSSSYEQYF
TGCGCCAGCAGCCGCAAGACTAGCAGCTCCTACGAGCAGTACTTC
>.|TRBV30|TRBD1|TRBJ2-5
CAWSSRDRGYQETQYF
TGTGCCTGGAGTTCTCGGGACAGGGGGTACCAAGAGACCCAGTACTTC
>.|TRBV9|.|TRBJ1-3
CASSVSVSGNTIYF
TGTGCCAGCAGCGTATCAGTCTCTGGAAACACCATATATTTT
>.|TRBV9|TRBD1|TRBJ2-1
CASSGGTGLSYNEQFF
TGTGCCAGCAGCGGAGGGACAGGATTATCCTACAATGAGCAGTTCTTC
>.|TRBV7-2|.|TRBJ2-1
CASSPGTTPRDEQFF
TGTGCCAGCAGCCCCGGGACAACCCCAAGGGATGAGCAGTTCTTC
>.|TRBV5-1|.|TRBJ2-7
CASSLGFSLGEQYF
TGCGCCAGCAGCTTGGGGTTTAGCCTGGGCGAGCAGTACTTC
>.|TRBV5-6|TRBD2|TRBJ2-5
CASSLSLAGQETQYF
TGTGCCAGCAGCTTGTCCCTAGCGGGGCAAGAGACCCAGTACTTC
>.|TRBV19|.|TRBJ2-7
CASSQGGGYTSYEQYF
TGTGCCAGTTCGCAGGGAGGGGGGTACACTTCCTACGAGCAGTACTTC
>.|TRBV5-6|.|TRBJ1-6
CASSLAANSYNSPLHF
TGTGCCAGCAGCTTGGCTGCTAACTCCTATAATTCACCCCTCCACTTT
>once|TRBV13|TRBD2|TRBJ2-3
CASSMGLAGDTQYF
TGTGCCAGCAGCATGGGACTAGCGGGAGATACGCAGTATTTT
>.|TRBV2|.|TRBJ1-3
CASSEMTAAGNTIYF
TGTGCCAGCAGTGAAATGACAGCCGCTGGAAACACCATATATTTT
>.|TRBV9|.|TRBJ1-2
CASSADTLYGYTF
TGTGCCAGCAGCGCCGACACCCTCTATGGCTACACCTTC
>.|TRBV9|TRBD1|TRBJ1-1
CASSPRQGLDTEAFF
TGTGCCAGCAGCCCCCGACAGGGACTGGACACTGAAGCTTTCTTT
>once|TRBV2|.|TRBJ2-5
CASSGQGGRQETQYF
TGTGCCAGCAGTGGGCAGGGTGGACGCCAAGAGACCCAGTACTTC
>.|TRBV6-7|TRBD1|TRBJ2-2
CASSYMNDRAVNTGELFF
TGTGCCAGCAGTTACATGAACGACAGGGCGGTCAACACCGGGGAGCTGTTTTTT
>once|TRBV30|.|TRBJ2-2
CAWSLEATGELFF
TGTGCCTGGAGTTTAGAGGCTACCGGGGAGCTGTTTTTT
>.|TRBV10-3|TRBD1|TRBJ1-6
CAISEEGTGFNSPLHF
TGTGCCATCAGTGAGGAAGGGACAGGGTTTAATTCACCCCTCCACTTT
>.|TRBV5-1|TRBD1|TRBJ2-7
CASSLGDKGAYLHDEQYF
TGCGCCAGCAGCTTGGGGGACAAGGGGGCCTATCTTCATGACGAGCAGTACTTC
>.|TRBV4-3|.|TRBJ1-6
CASSQDWGVRNANSPLHF
TGCGCCAGCAGCCAAGATTGGGGGGTTCGGAACGCCAATTCACCCCTCCACTTT
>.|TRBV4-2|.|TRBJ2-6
CASSRSEGVFGANVLTF
TGTGCCAGCAGCCGATCTGAGGGGGTATTTGGGGCCAACGTCCTGACTTTC
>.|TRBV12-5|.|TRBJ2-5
CASGLVVGAPSDGTQYF
TGTGCTAGTGGTTTGGTAGTTGGGGCACCCTCGGATGGGACCCAGTACTTC
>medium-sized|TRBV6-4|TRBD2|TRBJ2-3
CASSDSSGGADTQYF
TGTGCCAGCAGTGACTCTAGCGGGGGGGCAGATACGCAGTATTTT
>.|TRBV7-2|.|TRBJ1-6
CASRHSGRGAYYNSPLHF
TGTGCCAGCAGGCATAGTGGGCGGGGCGCCTACTATAATTCACCCCTCCACTTT
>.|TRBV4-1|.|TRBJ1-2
CASSHLLAVRRNYGYTF
TGCGCCAGCAGCCACCTGCTCGCCGTTCGCCGGAACTATGGCTACACCTTC
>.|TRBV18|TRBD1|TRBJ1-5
CASSLQGPDPSNQPQHF
TGTGCCAGCTCACTACAGGGGCCAGACCCTAGCAATCAGCCCCAGCATTTT
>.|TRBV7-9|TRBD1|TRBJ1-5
CASSNGVGQGIRGQPQHF
TGTGCCAGCAGCAATGGTGTTGGACAGGGTATTCGCGGTCAGCCCCAGCATTTT
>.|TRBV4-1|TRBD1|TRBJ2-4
CASSQPTGGRAKNIQYF
TGCGCCAGCAGCCAACCCACAGGGGGGAGGGCCAAAAACATTCAGTACTTC
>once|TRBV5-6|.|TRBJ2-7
CASSSLFGLPQNYEQYF
TGTGCCAGCAGCTCCTTATTCGGACTACCCCAAAACTACGAGCAGTACTTC
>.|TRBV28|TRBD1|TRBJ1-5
CASSLGTGTINQPQHF
TGTGCCAGCAGTTTGGGGACAGGGACGATCAATCAGCCCCAGCATTTT
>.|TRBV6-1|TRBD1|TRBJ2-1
CASTRQGINNEQFF
TGTGCCAGCACCCGACAGGGTATCAACAATGAGCAGTTCTTC
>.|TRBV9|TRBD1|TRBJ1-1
CASSDRQGASTEAFF
TGTGCCAGCAGCGACCGACAGGGGGCTTCAACTGAAGCTTTCTTT
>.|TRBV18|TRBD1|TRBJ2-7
CASSGDRLNEQYF
TGTGCCAGCTCCGGGGACAGGTTGAACGAGCAGTACTTC